The text below deals with one TCR beta chain. Unique molecular identifiers were added to individual cDNA molecules. TCRdb fed the 5' RACE reads into MiXCR, producing one record per CDR3 protein. The sample lists about 61,000 distinct CDR3 sequences; around 13% were seen once. V lost 4 bases and J 5 bases, leaving 8 bases between the germline ends. Germline CDR1 reads SGHAT; CDR2 reads FQNNGV. The CDR3 extends over 12 amino acids. These data come from a study of early T cells in non-severe SARS-CoV-2 infection. Study details: Bulk RNA from unsorted whole blood was sequenced; chains were unpaired.

The chain links TRBV11-2 to TRBJ2-5; TRBD1 might be the D (5 bases). The sequence was collected from an adult who was a healthcare worker with PCR-confirmed SARS-CoV-2 infection or an uninfected control (not recorded which). The donor label of this sample is uncertain. Sequenced here: whole blood, sampled at baseline. The CDR3 coding sequence is TGTGCCAGCAGCTGGGGCGGTGAGACCCAGTACTTC. Amino acid sequence: CASSWGGETQYF. The complete variable domain, with remaining parts taken from reference TRBV11-2 and TRBJ2-5, reads EAGVAQSPRYKIIEKRQSVAFWCNPISGHATLYWYQQILGQGPKLLIQFQNNGVVDDSQLPKDRFSAERLKGVDSTLKIQPAKLEDSAVYLCASSWGGETQYFGPGTRLLVL.